Listed below are T cell receptor beta chains from one sample, sequenced in a study of identical twins. Using its own MiXCR run on the 5' RACE reads, TCRdb lists one record per CDR3 protein. The table includes hundreds of thousands of distinct CDR3 sequences, approximately 25% detected once. This sample also appeared in a second study, on T cells expressing NK-cell markers.

The specimen sequenced was CD4+ T cells sorted from blood. The receptor source for this set is a young woman in good health. Each CDR3 is given with its conserved first and last residue. The D gene is left open where the match is weak. Rows may omit the clone size; those that give it use once, few, many or a size class.

D gene	J gene	clone size	V gene	CDR3 DNA	CDR3 protein
TRBD2	TRBJ2-5	-	TRBV20-1	TGCAGTGCTCGGACTAGCGGGAGGGCCGAGACCCAGTACTTC	CSARTSGRAETQYF
-	TRBJ2-7	-	TRBV29-1	TGCAGCGTTGAGACAGGAGGCTACGAGCAGTACTTC	CSVETGGYEQYF
-	TRBJ2-2	few	TRBV6-2/TRBV6-3	TGTGCCAGCAGTTACTCGAGGGCAGATAACTTTCCCGGGGAGCTGTTTTTT	CASSYSRADNFPGELFF
-	TRBJ2-5	-	TRBV7-9	TGTGCCAGCAGCTTGGGACTCAAAGAGACCCAGTACTTC	CASSLGLKETQYF
-	TRBJ2-3	many	TRBV12-3/TRBV12-4	TGTGCCAGCAGTACACGGTCGCGCACAGATACGCAGTATTTT	CASSTRSRTDTQYF
-	TRBJ1-2	-	TRBV20-1	TGCAGTGCTAGACCCTCCTCGGTTTACTACACCTTC	CSARPSSVYYTF
-	TRBJ2-7	-	TRBV20-1	TGCAGTGCTAACTGGGACTCCTACGAGCAGTACTTC	CSANWDSYEQYF
TRBD1	TRBJ1-6	-	TRBV12-3/TRBV12-4	TGTGCCACCGGGACAGGGGATTCACCCCTCCACTTT	CATGTGDSPLHF
-	TRBJ1-6	few	TRBV29-1	TGCAGCGTTGGAGGAGTGGGGGGTTCACCCCTCCACTTT	CSVGGVGGSPLHF
-	TRBJ2-2	-	TRBV7-9	TGTGCCAGCAGCTTAGCGCCGATGGGTGAGAACACCGGGGAGCTGTTTTTT	CASSLAPMGENTGELFF
TRBD2	TRBJ2-1	-	TRBV7-3	TGTGCCAGCAGCTTAAGGGGTTGGGCTAGCGGGGGTAATGAGCAGTTCTTC	CASSLRGWASGGNEQFF
TRBD2	TRBJ2-1	once	TRBV20-1	TGCAGCTACCTTCGGCGGGGGGTCTACAATGAGCAGTTCTTC	CSYLRRGVYNEQFF
-	TRBJ1-2	few	TRBV12-3/TRBV12-4	TGTGCCAGCAGTGGGTGGGGTCGATATGGCTACACCTTC	CASSGWGRYGYTF
-	TRBJ2-2	-	TRBV29-1	TGCAGCGGGCTAAGGGTGTGGAACGGGGAGCTGTTTTTT	CSGLRVWNGELFF
TRBD1	TRBJ2-3	few	TRBV27	TGTGCCAGCAGTTTACGACCCCAGGGGGCTGGAGATACGCAGTATTTT	CASSLRPQGAGDTQYF
-	TRBJ1-4	-	TRBV6-1	TGTGCCAGCAAAAAGGGTACAACTAATGAAAAACTGTTTTTT	CASKKGTTNEKLFF
-	TRBJ1-4	few	TRBV7-2	TGTGCCAGCAGCCCCCAAGCTAATGAAAAACTGTTTTTT	CASSPQANEKLFF
-	TRBJ2-3	many	TRBV10-3	TGTGCCATCAGCGGATCCAGCACAGATACGCAGTATTTT	CAISGSSTDTQYF
TRBD1	TRBJ1-3	-	TRBV6-2/TRBV6-3	TGTGCCAGCAGCTTCATTGGACAGGGGAACACCATATATTTT	CASSFIGQGNTIYF
-	TRBJ2-7	-	TRBV7-9	TGTGCCAGCGGCCCGGGACGGTTCATGAACGAGCAGTACTTC	CASGPGRFMNEQYF
-	TRBJ1-2	-	TRBV7-9	TGTGCCAGCAGCCGGGACATCCTCTATGGCTACACCTTC	CASSRDILYGYTF
-	TRBJ2-7	-	TRBV7-2	TGTGCCAGCAGCTTAGCGGGGGGACCCTACGAGCATTACTTC	CASSLAGGPYEHYF
-	TRBJ1-4	-	TRBV29-1	TGCGGTGTGGGGTCCGGACCTAATGAAAAACTGTTTTTT	CGVGSGPNEKLFF
-	TRBJ1-4	-	TRBV20-1	TGCAGTGCTAACCTCCAGGGGAGGGGTGAAAAACTGTTTTTT	CSANLQGRGEKLFF
-	TRBJ1-2	few	TRBV20-1	TGCAGTGCTAGAGATCAGTCAGCAGGTTATGGCTACACCTTC	CSARDQSAGYGYTF
-	TRBJ2-7	-	TRBV7-7	TGTGCTAGCAGCCCTCTTAGCGGGGACAGCTTGTTCGAGCAGTACTTC	CASSPLSGDSLFEQYF
-	TRBJ2-3	-	TRBV27	TGTGCCAGCAGTCCTCCAAGAAAACAGAGCTGGGTTGCAGATACGCAGTATTTT	CASSPPRKQSWVADTQYF
-	TRBJ2-5	-	TRBV27	TGTGCCAGCAGTTTAGGCAGGGCAATTAGTTCGGAGACCCAGTACTTC	CASSLGRAISSETQYF
TRBD1	TRBJ2-7	-	TRBV19	TGTGCCAGTAGTACCCACAGGGGGCGCGGATGGGGCTACGAGCAGTACTTC	CASSTHRGRGWGYEQYF
TRBD2	TRBJ2-5	-	TRBV20-1	TGCAGCCCCACTAGCGGGAGGGAGGGCCAGTACTTC	CSPTSGREGQYF
TRBD1	TRBJ2-7	-	TRBV10-3	TGTGCCATCAGTGAGTCGGGACAGGGTAAAGCAAGCGAGCAGTACTTC	CAISESGQGKASEQYF
-	TRBJ2-5	many	TRBV7-9	TGTGCCAGCAGCTTGACAGGATTGCAAGAGACCCAGTACTTC	CASSLTGLQETQYF
-	TRBJ2-6	few	TRBV20-1	TGCAGTGCTAGAGGGCAGCTCTCTGGGGCCAACGTCCTGACTTTC	CSARGQLSGANVLTF
TRBD2	TRBJ2-5	few	TRBV5-1	TGCGCCAGCACCCCCCGGGGGGGACAAGAGACCCAGTACTTC	CASTPRGGQETQYF
-	TRBJ1-2	-	TRBV12-3/TRBV12-4	TGTGCCAGCAGTCCCCGCAGGGCCTATGGCTACACCTTC	CASSPRRAYGYTF
-	TRBJ1-1	few	TRBV5-5	TGTGCCAGCACCCTTGGCAACAGGGACACTGAAGCTTTCTTT	CASTLGNRDTEAFF
TRBD2	TRBJ2-7	few	TRBV6-5	TGTGCCAGCAGTTCGTGGACTAGCGGCGAGCAGTACTTC	CASSSWTSGEQYF
-	TRBJ1-2	few	TRBV5-6	TGTGCCAGCAGCTTGGGACAGGACACTAACTATGGCTACACCTTC	CASSLGQDTNYGYTF
-	TRBJ1-4	-	TRBV12-3/TRBV12-4	TGTGCCAGCAGATCTAACAGGGCGGGTGAAAAACTGTTTTTT	CASRSNRAGEKLFF
-	TRBJ2-3	-	TRBV5-1	TGCGCCAGCAGCTTGGAGACTCATCGGACAAATACGCAGTATTTT	CASSLETHRTNTQYF
TRBD2	TRBJ2-7	-	TRBV6-1	TGTGCCAGCAAGAGGCGGGAGAATTCCGAGCAGTACTTC	CASKRRENSEQYF
-	TRBJ2-7	-	TRBV27	TGTGCCAGCAGCCCATCGGACGGGAGCCGTAGCCACGAGCAGTACTTC	CASSPSDGSRSHEQYF
-	TRBJ1-6	-	TRBV9	TGTGCCAGCAGCGTTAGGGATTCACCCCTCCACTTT	CASSVRDSPLHF
-	TRBJ2-1	-	TRBV5-1	TGCGCCAGCAGCTTGTACTCAGGGAGCTCCTACAATGAGCAGTTCTTC	CASSLYSGSSYNEQFF
-	TRBJ2-3	few	TRBV20-1	TGCAGTGCTAGAGATTTGCGCACAGATACGCAGTATTTT	CSARDLRTDTQYF
TRBD1	TRBJ2-7	many	TRBV29-1	TGCAGCGTGGCTTGGGGACAGGGCCACGAGCAGTACTTC	CSVAWGQGHEQYF
-	TRBJ1-1	-	TRBV12-3/TRBV12-4	TGTGCCAGCAGCCAGGAAAACACTGAAGCTTTCTTT	CASSQENTEAFF
-	TRBJ2-1	few	TRBV14	TGTGCCAGCAGCCATAATTACAATGAGCAGTTCTTC	CASSHNYNEQFF
-	TRBJ2-1	-	TRBV5-1	TGCGCCAGCAGCTTCGGCTTCAATGAGCAGTTCTTC	CASSFGFNEQFF
-	TRBJ2-7	-	TRBV29-1	TGCAGCGTTGAAGCGGGGTATTCCTACGAGCAGTACTTC	CSVEAGYSYEQYF
-	TRBJ2-5	few	TRBV7-2	TGTGCCAGCAGCCTGAGGCCTATCGAGGAGACCCAGTACTTC	CASSLRPIEETQYF
-	TRBJ2-3	-	TRBV9	TGTGCCAGCAGCGTAGGACTTAGCACAGATACGCAGTATTTT	CASSVGLSTDTQYF
-	TRBJ1-4	-	TRBV5-1	TGCGCCAGCAGCTTGGGGGACACCTATGAAAAACTGTTTTTT	CASSLGDTYEKLFF